This T cell receptor (beta chain) was sequenced during a study of blood T cell repertoires in COVID-19. The overall study: Donors in the United States, Italy and Spain gave samples during acute or convalescent COVID-19. The cDNA or gDNA used as material had been derived from T cells, B-cell-depleted T cells, or PBMCs.

Per the authors' pipeline: Quantification of nucleated cells was approximated via reference gene primer amplification. Assay: immunoSEQ multiplex PCR; the TCRdb copy retains only in-frame clones and omits some. V and J calls and clone size are given by that table; D and trimming were obtained from the DNA. This table has around 200,000 clones, 83% appearing once. The CDR3 contains 16 residues. J gave up 0 bases and V 4 bases, and 0 bases lay outside the gene matches. From germline, CDR1 is ENHRY and CDR2 SYGVKD. This clonotype was sampled from a man aged 45-65 years with active or convalescent COVID-19. Material for sequencing was peripheral blood. The J gene is TRBJ2-1, the V gene TRBV10-3; 13 bases are shared with TRBD2. The CDR3: CAISGTSGSSYNEQFF. The CDR3 DNA reads as TGTGCCATCAGTGGGACTAGCGGGAGCTCCTACAATGAGCAGTTCTTC.